The clone carrying this T cell receptor (beta chain) was detected only once. Produced via immunoSEQ multiplex PCR; TCRdb's table is partial and in-frame only. The sample lists about 2.4 million clones, around 94% occurring once. The data were obtained in a study of shared clonotypes between healthy human individuals. The CDR3 consists of 13 residues. V lost 1 base, J lost 5 bases, and 1 base stayed unmatched. Per germline, CDR1 SQVTM and CDR2 ANQGSEA. The J gene is TRBJ2-3, the V gene TRBV29-1, with 9 positions matching TRBD2. Sequences were obtained from naive CD4+ T cells sorted from blood. This sample's subset: CD45RA+ positively selected. The sequence derives from a man younger than 30 in good health. The CDR3 DNA reads TGCAGCGTTGAAGTACTAGCGGGAGATACGCAGTATTTT. Translated, it gives CSVEVLAGDTQYF.